This T cell receptor beta chain stems from a study of early T cells in non-severe SARS-CoV-2 infection. Study context: Unsorted whole blood bulk RNA was sequenced, with unpaired chains.

This clonotype was seen more than once but under ten times. The CDR3 is made up of 13 amino acids. The germline CDR1 and CDR2 sequences are MNHEY and SVGAGI. V was pared by 4 bases and J by 3 bases, with 7 bases between. Unique molecular identifiers were attached to individual cDNA molecules. Each CDR3 protein is one row after TCRdb ran MiXCR on the 5' RACE reads. The data show over 90,000 distinct CDR3 sequences, roughly 12% seen once. V gene TRBV6-5 combines with J gene TRBJ1-3, with D unclear. Source: whole blood, taken at baseline. This receptor was identified in an adult who was a healthcare worker with PCR-confirmed SARS-CoV-2 infection or an uninfected control (not recorded which). CDR3 sequence: CASSFLLGNTIYF. The DNA of the CDR3 is TGTGCCAGCAGTTTCCTCCTTGGAAACACCATATATTTT.